The 22 T cell receptor beta chains below were found in one sample sequenced in a study of breast tumors, draining lymph nodes, adjacent tissues. TCRdb analysed the multiplex PCR reads with MiXCR anew, one entry per CDR3 protein. The table records around 290,000 distinct CDR3 sequences, 30% to 35% of them present only once. Breast cancer patients provided tissue from their axillary draining lymph nodes. The sequencing input was axillary lymph node tissue. The receptors here all came from a female donor with breast cancer. Some clones in this sample may be carry-over from other donors' samples.

This clonotype has ten or more counts. The genes are TRBV12-5 and TRBJ2-1; TRBD1 might be the D (5 bases). Germline CDR1 and CDR2: LGHNT and FRNRAP. The V end lost 2 bases, the J end lost 7 bases, and 9 bases lay between the germline ends. The CDR3 extends over 13 amino acids. The CDR3, as DNA: TGTGCTAGTGGTTTGAAGGGGCGGAATGAGCAGTTCTTC. This encodes CASGLKGRNEQFF.

In regard to this clonotype: One end of the junction does not line up with germline, which may come from a read error. The gene calls are TRBV7-9 and TRBJ1-6; 10 bases agree with TRBD1. Germline-derived CDR1 and CDR2 are SEHNR and FQNEAQ (reference sequence). This CDR3 is 13 amino acids long. The DNA of the CDR3 is TGCGCCAGCAGGGGACAGGGGAGTTCACCCCTCCACTTT. Translating it yields CASRGQGSSPLHF.

In its sample, this clonotype was seen many times. The chain combines TRBV29-1 with TRBJ2-7; D may correspond to TRBD1 or TRBD2 (5 bases each). The V gene lost 7 bases and the J gene lost 7 bases, with 20 bases spanning the gap. The CDR3 length is 13 residues. The germline V gene encodes CDR1 SQVTM and CDR2 ANQGSEA. For the CDR3, the DNA is TGCAGCGCCCTCCCTGGGGGATCGGATGAGCAGTACTTC. Translated, it gives CSALPGGSDEQYF.

In the case of this clonotype: One end of the junction varies from germline; a read error may be responsible. The V and J genes are TRBV20-1 and TRBJ2-3; 7 bases fit TRBD2. The CDR3 contains 14 residues. Germline values: CDR1 DFQATT, CDR2 SNEGSKA (reference sequence). The CDR3 DNA reads TGCGGTGCTAGACGGGCCGGGAGGACAGATACGCAGTATTTT. This codes for CGARRAGRTDTQYF.

This clonotype showed up many times. This rearrangement joins TRBV28 to TRBJ2-1; D may be TRBD2 (6 bases). CDR3 size: 14 residues. V was trimmed by 5 bases and J by 8 bases, leaving 16 bases between them. Germline V gene lookup returns CDR1 MDHEN and CDR2 SYDVKM. DNA for the CDR3: TGTGCCAGCAGTCTCGGACGGGAGTTCGATGAGCAGTTCTTC. Protein product: CASSLGREFDEQFF.

The sample holds many counts of this clonotype. The chain joins TRBV24-1 to TRBJ1-2; D may be TRBD1 (6 bases). With 0 bases removed from V and 8 bases from J, the gap between germline ends came to 6 bases. The CDR3 extends over 12 amino acids. The germline CDR1 and CDR2 sequences are KGHDR and SFDVKD. DNA of the CDR3: TGTGCCACCAGTGATTTGCAGGGGGGCTACACCTTC. Translated, it gives CATSDLQGGYTF.

With regard to this clonotype: A much larger clone lies one base from this, so it may be a read error. This chain uses TRBV5-5 with TRBJ2-1, with D perhaps being TRBD1 or TRBD2 (5 bases each). Germline V CDR1 and CDR2: SGHKS, YYEKEE (reference sequence). Trimming left V 5 bases short and J 4 bases short, with 13 bases between. The CDR3 is 14 amino acids. For the CDR3, the DNA is TGTGCCAGCAGGGTCTCCGGGGCATACAATGAGCAGTTCTTC. Amino acids: CASRVSGAYNEQFF.

This clonotype was detected many times. The rearrangement links TRBV7-2 to TRBJ2-3, with 12 bases matching TRBD2. Trimming at V came to 5 bases and at J to 4 bases, leaving 4 bases not matched to a gene. From germline, CDR1 is SGHTA and CDR2 FQGNSA. The CDR3 covers 15 residues. CDR3 in amino acids: CASSPSGRASDTQYF. The CDR3 DNA is TGTGCCAGCAGCCCTAGCGGGAGGGCCTCAGATACGCAGTATTTT.

Points on this clonotype: A much larger clonotype is one base distant, so this may be a read error. The V gene is TRBV11-3, the J gene TRBJ2-3, with a weak D call TRBD1 (6 bases). Germline V gene data show CDR1 as SGHNT and CDR2 as YENEEA. CDR3 size: 15 residues. CDR3 residues: CVSSASGHGADTQYF. CDR3 sequence (DNA): TGTGTCAGCAGCGCTTCGGGACACGGGGCCGATACGCAGTATTTT.

The rearrangement links TRBV20-1 to TRBJ2-3, with TRBD2 matching 9 bases. CDR3 length: 13 residues. Germline V gives CDR1 DFQATT, CDR2 SNEGSKA (reference sequence). The trim removed 3 bases at V and 11 bases at J, leaving 9 bases unmatched. The CDR3 loop is CSARLAGRNEQYF. The DNA for the CDR3 is TGCAGTGCTAGGCTAGCGGGAAGGAATGAGCAGTATTTT.

There are many counts of this clonotype. The genes are TRBV20-1 and TRBJ2-7, with TRBD2 identical over 10 bases. Per germline, CDR1 DFQATT and CDR2 SNEGSKA (reference sequence). Losses at the gene ends were 6 bases for V and 3 bases for J; bases not matched to a gene: 8. The CDR3 contains 14 residues. The CDR3 DNA reads TGCAGTGCAGACCAGCGGGAGGGCCTCTACGAGCAGTACTTC. The encoded protein is CSADQREGLYEQYF.

J is TRBJ2-5 and V is TRBV12-3 or TRBV12-4; TRBD2 matches at 8 bases. The CDR3 is made up of 17 amino acids. After removal of 3 bases from V and 6 bases from J, the junction contained 15 bases not matched to a gene. The CDR3 region is CASSFAGGFWERQTQYF. DNA of the CDR3: TGTGCCAGCAGTTTCGCGGGGGGTTTCTGGGAACGCCAGACCCAGTACTTC.

This clonotype was seen many times. J is TRBJ2-2 and V is TRBV20-1; D remains ambiguous. The CDR3 covers 14 residues. Germline CDR1 is DFQATT and CDR2 is SNEGSKA (reference sequence). V lost 3 bases, J lost 0 bases, and 8 bases lay in between. The CDR3 here is CSARSGSNTGELFF. CDR3 nucleotide sequence: TGCAGTGCTAGGTCTGGTTCGAACACCGGGGAGCTGTTTTTT.

The V call is TRBV7-2, the J call TRBJ2-7; D is unclear. Germline V CDR1 and CDR2: SGHTA, FQGNSA. The CDR3 consists of 19 residues. With 1 base removed from V and 2 bases from J, the gap between germline ends came to 24 bases. The CDR3 DNA sequence: TGTGCCAGCAGCTTAGGAGTGGGCAGGCTCCCAAGGAGCGCCTACGAGCAGTACTTC. Its translation is CASSLGVGRLPRSAYEQYF. Using reference TRBV7-2 and TRBJ2-7 for the parts outside the CDR3, the full variable domain is GAGVSQSPSNKVTEKGKDVELRCDPISGHTALYWYRQSLGQGLEFLIYFQGNSAPDKSGLPSDRFSAERTGGSVSTLTIQRTQQEDSAVYLCASSLGVGRLPRSAYEQYFGPGTRLTVT.

This clonotype was detected only a few times. The V gene is TRBV7-8, the J gene TRBJ2-1; 10 bases align to TRBD2. Trimming removed 3 bases from V and 4 bases from J; junction bases left unmatched: 3. The CDR3 spans 15 residues. Germline V gene lookup returns CDR1 SGHVS and CDR2 FQNEAQ. The CDR3: CASSFSGRIYNEQFF. CDR3 sequence (DNA): TGTGCCAGCAGCTTTAGCGGGAGGATATACAATGAGCAGTTCTTC.

This clonotype has ten or more counts. The V gene is TRBV20-1, the J gene TRBJ2-3, with a possible D match to TRBD1 (7 bases). The CDR3 length is 18 residues. Per germline, CDR1 DFQATT and CDR2 SNEGSKA (reference sequence). Trimming took 6 bases from V and 1 from J, leaving 26 bases between them. CDR3 sequence: CSARTGGGGKAGTDTQYF. CDR3 nucleotides: TGCAGTGCGCGGACAGGAGGGGGTGGTAAGGCGGGCACAGATACGCAGTATTTT.

This clonotype was picked up many times. The chain carries TRBV12-3 or TRBV12-4 and TRBJ2-3; 13 bases fit TRBD2. The CDR3 has 16 amino acids. The V gene end was trimmed by 6 bases and the J gene end by 2 bases; junction bases not matched to a gene: 5. The CDR3 loop is CASRPLAGGHTDTQYF. The CDR3 DNA reads TGTGCCAGCAGGCCACTAGCGGGAGGGCACACAGATACGCAGTATTTT.

The table lists this clonotype with many counts. The V gene is TRBV19, the J gene TRBJ2-2, with D uncertain. Germline V lookup: CDR1 LNHDA, CDR2 SQIVND (reference sequence). The CDR3 contains 13 residues. The germline V and J ends were trimmed by 2 bases and 3 bases, with 4 bases remaining between them. The CDR3 sequence: CASSIRDTGELFF. Here the CDR3 DNA reads TGTGCCAGTAGTATACGGGACACCGGGGAGCTGTTTTTT.

V and J are TRBV5-4 and TRBJ2-5; tentative D call: TRBD2 (6 bases). CDR1 SGHNT and CDR2 YYREEE come from the germline V gene (reference sequence). Deletions cut 3 bases from V and 5 bases from J, with 17 bases between. This CDR3 is 15 amino acids long. CDR3 in DNA: TGTGCCAGCAGCTCGGGAACAGCGGGCAGCGAGACCCAGTACTTC. Encoded protein: CASSSGTAGSETQYF. The entire variable domain, with the rest obtained from reference TRBV5-4 and TRBJ2-5, is as follows: ETGVTQSPTHLIKTRGQQVTLRCSSQSGHNTVSWYQQALGQGPQFIFQYYREEENGRGNFPPRFSGLQFPNYSSELNVNALELDDSALYLCASSSGTAGSETQYFGPGTRLLVL.

This clonotype was seen just once. Being one base from a much bigger clone, this may be a read error. This CDR3 is CASSQDLIRVYYGYTF. The CDR3, as DNA: TGTGCCAGCAGCCAAGATCTTATCCGGGTGTACTATGGCTACACCTTC. The chain has TRBV5-6 and TRBJ1-2; D gene uncertain. Germline CDR1 SGHDT, CDR2 YYEEEE. The CDR3 extends over 16 amino acids. V was trimmed by 4 bases and J by 3 bases, leaving 19 bases between them.

In this sample, this clonotype turned up many times. The chain has TRBV5-4 and TRBJ2-1, with D possibly TRBD2 on 5 matching bases. Trimming shortened V by 4 bases and J by 5 bases, and 13 bases separated the two germline ends. Per the germline V gene, CDR1 is SGHNT and CDR2 is YYREEE (reference sequence). This CDR3 is built from 14 residues. The CDR3 reads CASSLSLGNNEQFF. In nucleotides, the CDR3 is TGTGCCAGCAGCCTGTCACTAGGAAACAATGAGCAGTTCTTC.

At least ten counts were recorded for this clonotype. This rearrangement joins TRBV7-8 to TRBJ2-1; 13 bases match TRBD2. The CDR3 contains 17 residues. Germline V CDR1 and CDR2: SGHVS, FQNEAQ. Losses at the gene ends were 5 bases for V and 6 bases for J; bases not matched to a gene: 10. CDR3 coding DNA: TGTGCCAGCAGCCGCGGGCCCGGGACTAGCGGGATCAATGAGCAGTTCTTC. Its translation: CASSRGPGTSGINEQFF.